What follows are 23 T cell receptor beta chains derived from one specimen sequenced in a study of T cell responses to AZD1222 COVID-19 vaccine. Profiling relied on immunoSEQ multiplex PCR, and the TCRdb table lists in-frame clones only, not all of them. The table records about 100,000 clones, around 94% of them present only once. Here the sequenced sample was peripheral blood, taken on day 0 of AZD1222 vaccination. The receptors were gathered from an adult in good health.

V usage is TRBV4-1 and J usage is TRBJ2-3, with TRBD2 as a possible D gene (5 bases). The CDR3 spans 17 residues. V lost 0 bases and J lost 0, with 13 bases in between. CDR1 and CDR2 (germline): MGHRA, YSYEKL. The CDR3 DNA reads as TGCGCCAGCAGCCAAGACGTGCGGGCGGTTAGCACAGATACGCAGTATTTT. Its translation is CASSQDVRAVSTDTQYF.

This clone was observed once. This chain uses TRBV7-9 with TRBJ1-1; D gene ambiguous. The V gene lost 5 bases and the J gene lost 2 bases, with 3 bases spanning the gap. Per the germline V gene, CDR1 is SEHNR and CDR2 is FQNEAQ (reference sequence). The CDR3 consists of 11 residues. The CDR3 region has the DNA TGTGCCAGCAGCCTCAACACTGAAGCTTTCTTT. It encodes CASSLNTEAFF.

Written as DNA, the CDR3 is TGTGCCAGTAGAGTTGGACAGGAAAGTTACACTGAAGCTTTCTTT. Protein: CASRVGQESYTEAFF. This chain links TRBV19 with TRBJ1-1, with 7 nucleotides matching TRBD1. The J segment lost 3 bases and the V segment lost 6 bases, leaving 10 bases of the junction unmatched. The CDR3 is 15 amino acids. Germline lookup yields CDR1 LNHDA and CDR2 SQIVND (reference sequence).

This clone appeared once. This chain uses TRBV28 with TRBJ2-7; 8 bases line up with TRBD2. The V gene's germline CDR1 is MDHEN and CDR2 SYDVKM. V lost 9 bases to trimming and J lost 0 bases; unmatched junction nucleotides: 10. The CDR3 totals 15 residues. The CDR3 sequence: CARHRGGPGSYEQYF. The CDR3 DNA is TGTGCCAGACACCGGGGGGGCCCCGGCTCCTACGAGCAGTACTTC.

This clone has only one observation. V usage is TRBV19 and J usage is TRBJ1-3, with 7 bases aligning to TRBD1. V lost 3 bases to trimming and J lost 4 bases; unmatched junction nucleotides: 15. CDR1 is LNHDA, CDR2 SQIVND, per germline (reference sequence). The CDR3 consists of 18 residues. DNA for the CDR3: TGTGCCAGTAGTATCCGAGGGACAGCCGACGGGTCGGGAAACACCATATATTTT. Its translation is CASSIRGTADGSGNTIYF.

J is TRBJ1-2 and V is TRBV7-2; D is unresolved. V lost 1 base and J lost 6, with 15 bases in between. This CDR3 is 15 amino acids long. Germline CDR1 SGHTA, CDR2 FQGNSA. The CDR3 nucleotides are TGTGCCAGCAGCTTAGAGAGAGGTCGGGCGGATGGCTACACCTTC. Translated, it gives CASSLERGRADGYTF.

V usage is TRBV7-3 and J usage is TRBJ2-5; 7 nucleotides match TRBD1. Germline lookup yields CDR1 SGHTA and CDR2 FQGTGA. Trimming removed 1 base from V and 5 bases from J; junction bases left unmatched: 7. This CDR3 is 15 amino acids long. In DNA, the CDR3 is TGTGCCAGCAGCTTAAGTTCGGCGACAGGGGAGACCCAGTACTTC. Its translation is CASSLSSATGETQYF.

V and J are TRBV2 and TRBJ2-6, with TRBD1 identical over 9 bases. Germline V gives CDR1 SNHLY, CDR2 FYNNEI. With 3 bases clipped from V and 3 bases from J, the junction kept 15 bases outside the gene matches. This CDR3 comprises 20 residues. The CDR3: CASSDADGTGREVGANVLTF. CDR3 DNA: TGTGCCAGCAGTGACGCCGACGGGACAGGGCGCGAGGTTGGGGCCAACGTCCTGACTTTC.

The chain combines TRBV9 with TRBJ1-1, with TRBD1 matching 12 bases. Losses at the gene ends were 4 bases for V and 5 bases for J; bases not matched to a gene: 6. The CDR3 consists of 15 residues. CDR1 and CDR2 (germline): SGDLS, YYNGEE. The CDR3 here is CASSPGTGGLTEAFF. The CDR3 DNA sequence: TGTGCCAGCAGCCCAGGGACAGGGGGCTTAACTGAAGCTTTCTTT.

The chain employs TRBV6-6 and TRBJ1-3, with D possibly TRBD1 on 5 matching bases. The ends were cut back, 2 bases at V and 0 bases at J, with 11 bases in the middle. Germline V CDR1 and CDR2: MNHNY, SVGAGI (reference sequence). The CDR3 spans 16 residues. The CDR3 DNA follows: TGTGCCAGCAGTTACGGGGGAAACAACTCTGGAAACACCATATATTTT. It is translated as CASSYGGNNSGNTIYF.

The genes are TRBV4-3 and TRBJ2-4; D is undetermined. Trimming took 4 bases from V and 3 from J, leaving 16 bases between them. Germline CDR1 reads LGHNA; CDR2 reads YSLEER. This CDR3 spans 16 amino acids. CDR3 sequence (DNA): TGCGCCAGCAGCCCCGGCCCCCTTGGAAACAAAAACATTCAGTACTTC. Its protein is CASSPGPLGNKNIQYF.

The chain combines TRBV11-2 with TRBJ1-2; the D is unclear. The CDR3 spans 14 residues. Germline V lookup: CDR1 SGHAT, CDR2 FQNNGV. Trimming removed 5 bases at V and 2 bases at J, with 12 bases between. This CDR3 is CASSLGSVNYGYTF. Here the CDR3 DNA reads TGTGCCAGCAGCCTAGGATCGGTGAACTATGGCTACACCTTC. The whole variable domain, remainder taken from reference TRBV11-2 and TRBJ1-2, is EAGVAQSPRYKIIEKRQSVAFWCNPISGHATLYWYQQILGQGPKLLIQFQNNGVVDDSQLPKDRFSAERLKGVDSTLKIQPAKLEDSAVYLCASSLGSVNYGYTFGSGTRLTVV.

This clone showed up just a few times. The rearrangement uses TRBV5-1 and TRBJ2-7; D gene uncertain. Germline CDR1 is SGHRS and CDR2 is YFSETQ. The CDR3 extends over 14 amino acids. V gave up 0 bases and J gave up 2 bases, with 9 bases separating them. The CDR3 DNA reads as TGCGCCAGCAGCTTGGATCTCTTCACCTACGAGCAGTACTTC. Translated, it gives CASSLDLFTYEQYF.

The chain has TRBV11-3 and TRBJ2-2; D is undetermined. The CDR3 spans 14 residues. Germline V CDR1 and CDR2: SGHNT, YENEEA. V dropped 3 bases and J dropped 2 bases, with 7 bases sitting between them. The CDR3: CASSFEGNTGELFF. CDR3 sequence (DNA): TGTGCCAGCAGCTTCGAAGGAAACACCGGGGAGCTGTTTTTT.

V gene TRBV3-1 (or the pseudogene TRBV3-2) combines with J gene TRBJ1-2; 8 positions agree with TRBD1. The CDR3 runs 16 residues. Germline-derived CDR1 and CDR2 are LGHDT and YNNKEL (reference sequence). The junction had 14 bases not matched to a gene; V was cut back by 4 bases and J by 7 bases. The CDR3 sequence is CASSRNGIGTGPGYTF. In nucleotides, the CDR3 is TGTGCCAGCAGCCGTAACGGGATAGGGACAGGCCCTGGCTACACCTTC.

Comment on this clone: Its ends do not fully match the called genes, so a read error is possible. CDR3 bases: TGTGCCTGGAGTGATTGGATTGTGGACAGGGGGCGGTACGGGCAGTACTTC. As protein: CAWSDWIVDRGRYGQYF. The rearrangement joins TRBV30 to TRBJ2-7; the match to TRBD1 covers 11 bases. This CDR3 has 17 amino acids. The V gene's germline CDR1 is GTSNPN and CDR2 SVGIG (reference sequence).

Comments on this clone: Different DNA sequences within this sample yield the same CDR3. The chain uses TRBV19 and TRBJ1-1; possible D gene TRBD1, 5 bases. V was shortened by 8 bases and J by 2 bases, with 12 bases between the two germline ends. CDR3 length: 13 residues. The germline gives CDR1 LNHDA, CDR2 SQIVND (reference sequence). The CDR3 sequence: CASLDRVNTEAFF. The CDR3 coding sequence is TGTGCCAGTCTCGACAGAGTCAACACTGAAGCTTTCTTT.

V gene TRBV10-3 combines with J gene TRBJ1-5, with 7 bases lining up with TRBD1. The CDR3 totals 13 residues. V lost 10 bases, J lost 9 bases, and 12 bases stayed unmatched. CDR1 and CDR2 (germline): ENHRY, SYGVKD. Here the CDR3 reads CANRDSDYSPQHF. As DNA, the CDR3 is TGTGCCAACCGGGACAGCGACTATTCGCCCCAGCATTTT.

This clone is a singleton in its sample. The genes are TRBV5-1 and TRBJ1-1; the D is unclear. The CDR3 totals 12 residues. The germline V gene has CDR1 SGHRS and CDR2 YFSETQ. The ends were cut back, 0 bases at V and 7 bases at J, with 7 bases in the middle. The CDR3 reads CASSLGGYEAFF. The CDR3 nucleotides are TGCGCCAGCAGCTTGGGAGGGTATGAAGCTTTCTTT. Filled out from reference TRBV5-1 and TRBJ1-1, the complete variable domain reads KAGVTQTPRYLIKTRGQQVTLSCSPISGHRSVSWYQQTPGQGLQFLFEYFSETQRNKGNFPGRFSGRQFSNSRSEMNVSTLELGDSALYLCASSLGGYEAFFGQGTRLTVV.

The DNA of the CDR3 is TGTGCCAGCAGTTTATCCAGACTAGCTGTCAATGAGCAGTTCTTC. Its translation is CASSLSRLAVNEQFF. The V and J genes are TRBV27 and TRBJ2-1; TRBD2 aligns across 7 bases. Germline values: CDR1 MNHEY, CDR2 SMNVEV (reference sequence). The CDR3 is 15 amino acids. With V trimmed by 0 bases and J by 6 bases, 5 bases remained unmatched.

This clone was counted a single time. This rearrangement joins TRBV10-2 to TRBJ2-7, with 11 positions matching TRBD1. CDR1 and CDR2 from the germline V gene are WSHSY and SAAADI. This CDR3 region has 15 residues. V shed 6 bases, J shed 0 bases, and the junction held 4 bases outside the gene matches. The CDR3 protein is CASRAGTGGSYEQYF. The CDR3 DNA reads as TGCGCCAGCAGAGCCGGGACAGGGGGCTCCTACGAGCAGTACTTC.

The chain joins TRBV10-1 to TRBJ2-1; TRBD2 matches 10 bases. CDR1 and CDR2 (germline): WNHNN, SYGVQD (reference sequence). With V trimmed by 4 bases and J by 4 bases, 4 bases remained unmatched. The CDR3 is made up of 15 amino acids. CDR3 sequence (DNA): TGCGCCAGCAGTGGAGGAGCGGGGGGGTACAATGAGCAGTTCTTC. As protein: CASSGGAGGYNEQFF.

To note about this clone: A junction end diverges from the germline sequence, so it may reflect a read error. This chain joins TRBV28 and TRBJ1-1, with D possibly TRBD1 on 6 matching bases. The CDR3 length is 12 residues. Germline V gene lookup returns CDR1 MDHEN and CDR2 SYDVKM. The CDR3 DNA follows: TGTGCCAGCAGTTCAATACCTCGACAGGCCACTTTC. It encodes CASSSIPRQATF.